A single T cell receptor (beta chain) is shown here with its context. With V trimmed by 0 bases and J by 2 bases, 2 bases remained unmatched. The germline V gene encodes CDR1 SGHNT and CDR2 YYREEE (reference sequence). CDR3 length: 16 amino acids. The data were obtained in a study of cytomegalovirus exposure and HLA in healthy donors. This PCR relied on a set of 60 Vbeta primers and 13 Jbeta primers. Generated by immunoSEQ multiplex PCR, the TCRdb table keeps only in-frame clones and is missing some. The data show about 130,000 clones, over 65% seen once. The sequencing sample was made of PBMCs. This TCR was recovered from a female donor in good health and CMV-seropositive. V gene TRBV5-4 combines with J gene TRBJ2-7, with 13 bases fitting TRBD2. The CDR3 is CASSLGLAGGTYEQYF. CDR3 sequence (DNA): TGTGCCAGCAGCTTGGGACTAGCGGGAGGCACCTACGAGCAGTACTTC.